A selection of T cell receptor beta chains follows, all from one sample in a study of blood T cells in healthy people across ages. TCRdb re-called the 5' RACE reads with MiXCR, one entry per CDR3 protein. This sample carries 650,000 to 800,000 distinct CDR3 sequences, roughly half of them seen once, and the ten largest clones take about 14%. The source material was blood. Source of these receptors: a woman of 80 years or more in good health. Each CDR3 is given with its conserved first and last residue. The D gene is left open where the match is weak. Clone size, where shown, is once, few, many, or a class for clones that have expanded.

TRBJ1-4	few	TRBV7-2	TRBD1	TGTGCCAGCAGCTTAGGAGGGGGCGCGAGGAAACTGTTTTTT	CASSLGGGARKLFF
TRBJ2-7	many	TRBV6-1	-	TGTGCCACCCTCCCCGGGACAAGCTCCTACGAGCAGTACTTC	CATLPGTSSYEQYF
TRBJ1-2	-	TRBV5-1	-	TGCGTCAGCAGCTTGGCCGGCAGCGCTAACTATGGCTACACCTTC	CVSSLAGSANYGYTF
TRBJ2-1	many	TRBV5-1	TRBD2	TGCGCCAGCAGCCTCCGGACTAGCGGGAGGGTGAATGAGCAGTTCTTC	CASSLRTSGRVNEQFF
TRBJ2-3	-	TRBV2	-	TGTGCCAGCATTTTACGGGGGCTGACAGATACGCAGTATTTT	CASILRGLTDTQYF
TRBJ2-7	many	TRBV20-1	-	TGCAGTGCTAGAGATGCCGTCCAAGCCTACGAGCAGTACTTC	CSARDAVQAYEQYF
TRBJ1-5	many	TRBV7-9	-	TGTGCCAGCAGCCCGTTCACGGGAGTTAGCAATCAGCCCCAGCATTTT	CASSPFTGVSNQPQHF
TRBJ2-4	-	TRBV27	-	TGTGCCAGCAGGAAGGGAAACAGAGGACTAGCCAAAAACATTCAGTACTTC	CASRKGNRGLAKNIQYF
TRBJ2-2	-	TRBV24-1	-	TGTGCCACCAGTGATTTGCAGGCAGGCCCTGCGAACACCGGGGAGCTGTTTTTT	CATSDLQAGPANTGELFF
TRBJ2-5	-	TRBV4-1	TRBD1	TGCGCCAGCAGCCACCCTCGGCAGGGGGACATCCAAGAGACCCAGTACTTC	CASSHPRQGDIQETQYF
TRBJ2-1	-	TRBV19	-	TGTGCCAGTAGTATCGAAACACCTTTGTCCTACAATGAGCAGTTCTTC	CASSIETPLSYNEQFF
TRBJ2-2	-	TRBV7-2	-	TGTGCCAGCAGCCCCGCGGAGACCGGGGAGCTGTTTTTT	CASSPAETGELFF
TRBJ1-6	-	TRBV5-1	-	TGCGCCAGCAGCCTGACAGGCGATCATTCACCCCTCCACTTT	CASSLTGDHSPLHF
TRBJ2-7	many	TRBV27	TRBD1	TGTGCCAGCAGTTATACGGACAGGCTCTACGAGCAGTACTTC	CASSYTDRLYEQYF
TRBJ2-5	-	TRBV15	-	TGTGCCACCAGCAGAGCTACGCGAGAGACCCAGTACTTC	CATSRATRETQYF
TRBJ1-1	few	TRBV6-1	-	TGTGCCAGCAGTGAACCCGTGGGGGCCACTGAAGCTTTCTTT	CASSEPVGATEAFF
TRBJ1-1	many	TRBV29-1	-	TGCAGCGCCACGCCAGGGGTCACTGAAGCTTTCTTT	CSATPGVTEAFF
TRBJ1-2	-	TRBV14	TRBD1	TGTGCCAGCAGCCCGGGACAGCAGTATGGCTACACCTTC	CASSPGQQYGYTF
TRBJ2-1	many	TRBV27	-	TGTGCCAGCAGTGGCTGGGCCCTAGGGGAGCAGTTCTTC	CASSGWALGEQFF
TRBJ2-7	-	TRBV3-1	-	TGTGCCAGCAGCCAGACAGCGCAATACGAGCAGTACTTC	CASSQTAQYEQYF
TRBJ2-1	few	TRBV28	-	TGTGCCAGCACCTCGGTTCTAAACAATGAGCAGTTCTTC	CASTSVLNNEQFF
TRBJ2-1	-	TRBV7-3	TRBD1	TGTGCCAGCAGCATGACGGGGACAGGGTACAATGAGCAGTTCTTC	CASSMTGTGYNEQFF
TRBJ2-1	-	TRBV7-9	TRBD1	TGTGCCGGCACTAAAGAACAGGGAACAGGGGTACAGGCTTACAATGAGCAGTTCTTC	CAGTKEQGTGVQAYNEQFF
TRBJ2-1	many	TRBV5-1	TRBD2	TGCGCCAGCCTCCCTAGCGGGAGTATTAGCGGGGGCAATGAGCAGTTCTTC	CASLPSGSISGGNEQFF
TRBJ2-4	many	TRBV20-1	TRBD2	TGCAGTGCTAGAGAAGGGACTAGCGGGGGAAACATTCAGTACTTC	CSAREGTSGGNIQYF
TRBJ1-4	-	TRBV20-1	-	TGCAGTGCTAGAGGGGAGTTTTGGGCTAATGAAAAACTGTTTTTT	CSARGEFWANEKLFF